The clone carrying this T cell receptor beta chain was seen more than once but under ten times. No antigen is known for it. This record belongs to a study of T cells in Graves' hyperthyroidism and ophthalmopathy. Findings of the study overall: Ophthalmopathy was distinguished from stable hyperthyroidism by 13 V-J signatures.

For the diagnoses, clinical symptoms, serum thyroxine and TRAb, thyroid ultrasound and orbital computed tomography were used. Template material for amplifying TCR beta CDR3 regions consisted of RNA transcripts. Using the HTBI primer set, a first-round RT-PCR was run on the TCR CDR3. Via MiXCR, TCRdb re-called the multiplex PCR reads, giving one row per CDR3 protein. The sample lists approximately 590,000 distinct CDR3 sequences; about 15% were seen once. Unmatched junction bases numbered 1, after V lost 0 bases and J lost 0 bases. Germline loops: CDR1 LGHNA, CDR2 YSLEER. The CDR3 length is 15 residues.

The source is a woman in her twenties or thirties with Graves' hyperthyroidism. The sequencing sample was made of blood. V is TRBV4-3 and J is TRBJ2-5; 7 bases are a match to TRBD2. CDR3: CASSQEGGNQETQYF. DNA of the CDR3: TGCGCCAGCAGCCAAGAGGGGGGGAACCAAGAGACCCAGTACTTC.